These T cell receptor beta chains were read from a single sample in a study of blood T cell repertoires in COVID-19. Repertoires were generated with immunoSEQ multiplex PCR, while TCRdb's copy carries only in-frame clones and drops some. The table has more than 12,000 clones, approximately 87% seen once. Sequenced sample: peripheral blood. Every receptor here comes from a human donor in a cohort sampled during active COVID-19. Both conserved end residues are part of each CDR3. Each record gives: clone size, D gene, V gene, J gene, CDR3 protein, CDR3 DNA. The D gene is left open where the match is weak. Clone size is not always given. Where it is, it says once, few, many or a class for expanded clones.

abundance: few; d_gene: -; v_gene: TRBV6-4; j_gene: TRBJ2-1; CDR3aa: CASSDRDNNEQFF; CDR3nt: TGTGCCAGCAGTGACCGGGACAACAATGAGCAGTTCTTC
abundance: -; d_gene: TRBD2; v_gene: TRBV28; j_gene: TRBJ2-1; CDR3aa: CASSTGTSAYNEQFF; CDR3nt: TGTGCCAGCAGTACCGGGACTAGCGCTTACAATGAGCAATTCTTC
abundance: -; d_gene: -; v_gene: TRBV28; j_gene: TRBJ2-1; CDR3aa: CASRNGLASYNEQFF; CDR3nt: TGTGCCAGCAGAAACGGGCTAGCGAGTTACAATGAGCAGTTCTTC
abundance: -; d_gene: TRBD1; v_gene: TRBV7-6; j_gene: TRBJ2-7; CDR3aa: CASSLSGTGGYEQYF; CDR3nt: TGTGCCAGCAGCCTCTCGGGGACAGGGGGCTACGAGCAGTACTTC
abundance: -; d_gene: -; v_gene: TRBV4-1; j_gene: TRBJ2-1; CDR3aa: CASSQETSSLYNEQFF; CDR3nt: TGCGCCAGCAGCCAGGAAACTAGCTCCCTCTACAATGAGCAGTTCTTC
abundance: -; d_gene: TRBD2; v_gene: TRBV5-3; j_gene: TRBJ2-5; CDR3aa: CARLMVLAGLQETQYF; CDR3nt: TGTGCCAGATTAATGGTACTAGCGGGACTCCAAGAGACCCAGTACTTC
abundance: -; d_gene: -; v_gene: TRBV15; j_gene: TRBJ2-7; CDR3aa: CATSLGGQFNYEQYF; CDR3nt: TGTGCCACCAGCTTAGGAGGGCAGTTTAACTACGAGCAGTACTTC
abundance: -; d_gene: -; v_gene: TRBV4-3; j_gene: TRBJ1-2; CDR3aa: CASSQDATGSYGYTF; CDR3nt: TGCGCCAGCAGCCAAGATGCCACGGGGAGCTATGGCTACACCTTC
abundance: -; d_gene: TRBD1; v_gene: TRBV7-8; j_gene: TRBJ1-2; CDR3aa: CASSLTGGAGSGYTF; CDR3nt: TGTGCCAGCAGCTTAACAGGGGGCGCAGGGTCTGGCTACACCTTC
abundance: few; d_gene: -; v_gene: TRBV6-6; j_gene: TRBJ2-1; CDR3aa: CASTSPGYGSYNEQFF; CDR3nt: TGTGCCAGCACCTCCCCGGGGTATGGCTCCTACAATGAGCAGTTCTTC
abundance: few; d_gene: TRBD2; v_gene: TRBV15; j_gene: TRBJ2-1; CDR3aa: CATSTSTSGEYNEQFF; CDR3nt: TGTGCCACCAGCACTTCAACTAGCGGGGAGTACAATGAGCAGTTCTTC
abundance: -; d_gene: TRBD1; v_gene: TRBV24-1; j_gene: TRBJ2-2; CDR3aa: CATSDPGQGNTGELFF; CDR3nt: TGTGCCACCAGTGATCCGGGACAGGGAAACACCGGGGAGCTGTTTTTT
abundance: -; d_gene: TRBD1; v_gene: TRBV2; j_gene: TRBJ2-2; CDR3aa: CASNRGLQTGELFF; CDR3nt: TGTGCCAGCAACAGGGGGCTTCAGACCGGGGAGCTGTTTTTT
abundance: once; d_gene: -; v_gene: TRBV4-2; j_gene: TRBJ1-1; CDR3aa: CASSQDRGYTEAFF; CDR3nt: TGTGCCAGCAGCCAAGATCGGGGATACACTGAAGCTTTCTTT
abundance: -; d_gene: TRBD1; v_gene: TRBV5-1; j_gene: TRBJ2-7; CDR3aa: CASSLGTGPYEQYF; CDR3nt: TGCGCCAGCAGCTTGGGGACAGGGCCCTACGAGCAGTACTTC
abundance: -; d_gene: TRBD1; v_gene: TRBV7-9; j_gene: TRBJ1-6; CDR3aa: CASSQRQGGNSPLHF; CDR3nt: TGTGCCAGCAGCCAACGACAGGGCGGAAATTCACCCCTCCACTTT
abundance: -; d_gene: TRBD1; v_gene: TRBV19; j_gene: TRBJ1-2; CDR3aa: CASSSRGQEAGDGYTF; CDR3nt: TGTGCCAGTAGTTCAAGAGGACAGGAGGCCGGAGACGGCTACACCTTC
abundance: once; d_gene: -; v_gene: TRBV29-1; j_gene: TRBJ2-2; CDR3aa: CSVGLGTGELFF; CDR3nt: TGCAGCGTGGGGCTGGGCACCGGGGAGCTGTTTTTT
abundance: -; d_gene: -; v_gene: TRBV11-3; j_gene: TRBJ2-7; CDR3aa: CASSLGTPSYEQYF; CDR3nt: TGTGCCAGCAGTTTAGGGACTCCTTCCTACGAGCAGTACTTC
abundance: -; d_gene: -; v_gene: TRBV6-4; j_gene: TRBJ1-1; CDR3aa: CASRLTGNTEAFF; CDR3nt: TGTGCCAGCAGATTGACGGGGAACACTGAAGCTTTCTTT
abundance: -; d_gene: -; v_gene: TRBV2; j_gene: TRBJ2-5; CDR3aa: CASSEWSMHLQETQYF; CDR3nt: TGTGCCAGCAGTGAATGGTCGATGCACCTACAAGAGACCCAGTACTTC
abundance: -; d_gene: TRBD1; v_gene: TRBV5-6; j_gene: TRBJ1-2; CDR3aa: CASLQGYYGYTF; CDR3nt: TGTGCCAGCTTACAGGGGTACTATGGCTACACCTTC
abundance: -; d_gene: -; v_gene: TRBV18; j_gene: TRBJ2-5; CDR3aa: CASSPPVGAFGTQYF; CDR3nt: TGTGCCAGCTCACCACCGGTGGGAGCCTTCGGGACCCAGTACTTC
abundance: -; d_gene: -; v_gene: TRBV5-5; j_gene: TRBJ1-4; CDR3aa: CASRRWLGEKLFF; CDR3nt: TGTGCCAGCAGAAGGTGGCTAGGCGAAAAACTGTTTTTT
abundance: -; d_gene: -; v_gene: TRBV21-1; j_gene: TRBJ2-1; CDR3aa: CASSNPVLAGGNNEQFF; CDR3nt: TGTGCCAGCAGCAACCCCGTCTTAGCGGGGGGTAACAATGAGCAGTTCTTC
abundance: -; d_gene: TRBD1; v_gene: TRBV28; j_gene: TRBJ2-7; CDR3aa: CASSDIGDSTYEQYF; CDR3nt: TGTGCCAGCAGTGACATCGGGGACAGCACCTACGAGCAGTACTTC
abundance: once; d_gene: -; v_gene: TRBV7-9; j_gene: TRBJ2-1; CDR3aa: CASSLARSSYNEQFF; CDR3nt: TGTGCCAGCAGCTTAGCTAGGAGCTCCTACAATGAGCAGTTCTTC
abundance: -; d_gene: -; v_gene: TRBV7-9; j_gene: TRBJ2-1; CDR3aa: CASSFRDSYNEQFF; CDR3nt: TGTGCCAGCAGCTTCCGGGACTCCTACAATGAGCAGTTCTTC
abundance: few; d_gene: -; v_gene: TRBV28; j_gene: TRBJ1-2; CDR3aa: CASSFPGGARGGGYTF; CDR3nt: TGTGCCAGCAGTTTCCCGGGGGGGGCGCGGGGTGGTGGCTACACCTTC
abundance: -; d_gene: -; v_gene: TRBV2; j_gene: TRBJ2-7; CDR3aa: CASSERRGTYEQYF; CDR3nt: TGTGCCAGCAGTGAACGTCGGGGAACCTACGAGCAGTACTTC
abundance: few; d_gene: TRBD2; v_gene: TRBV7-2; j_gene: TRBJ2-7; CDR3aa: CASSFQGTSGKYEQYF; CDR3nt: TGTGCCAGCAGCTTTCAGGGGACTAGCGGGAAATACGAGCAGTACTTC
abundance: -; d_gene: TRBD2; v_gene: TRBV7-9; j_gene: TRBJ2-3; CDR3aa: CASSFGLAESTDTQYF; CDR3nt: TGTGCCAGCAGCTTTGGACTAGCGGAGAGCACAGATACGCAGTATTTT
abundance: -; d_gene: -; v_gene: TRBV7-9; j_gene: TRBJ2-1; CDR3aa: CASSRGRLDYFERINEQFF; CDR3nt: TGTGCCAGCAGCCGAGGAAGACTAGACTATTTCGAGCGGATAAATGAGCAGTTCTTC
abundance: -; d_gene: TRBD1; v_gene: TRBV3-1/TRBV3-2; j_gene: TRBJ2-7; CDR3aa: CASSQESGTDYEQYF; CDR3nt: TGTGCCAGCAGCCAAGAGTCTGGGACAGACTACGAGCAGTACTTC
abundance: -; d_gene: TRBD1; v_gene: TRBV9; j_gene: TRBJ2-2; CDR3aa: CASSAGQGTGELFF; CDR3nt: TGTGCCAGCAGCGCGGGACAGGGTACCGGGGAGCTGTTTTTT
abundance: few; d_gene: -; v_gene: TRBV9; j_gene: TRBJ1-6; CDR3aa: CASSGQFNSPLHF; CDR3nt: TGTGCCAGCAGCGGTCAGTTTAATTCACCCCTCCACTTT
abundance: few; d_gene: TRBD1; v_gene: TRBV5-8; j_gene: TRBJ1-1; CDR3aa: CASSLGTGYTEAFF; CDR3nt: TGTGCCAGCAGCTTGGGGACAGGTTACACTGAAGCTTTCTTT
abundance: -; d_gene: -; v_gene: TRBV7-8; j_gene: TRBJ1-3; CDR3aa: CASSLGGTPGNTIYF; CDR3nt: TGTGCCAGCAGCTTAGGGGGGACACCAGGAAACACCATATATTTT
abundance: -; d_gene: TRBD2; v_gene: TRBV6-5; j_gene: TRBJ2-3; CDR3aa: CASSRIAGVEDTQYF; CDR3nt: TGTGCCAGCAGTCGAATAGCGGGGGTGGAAGATACGCAGTATTTT
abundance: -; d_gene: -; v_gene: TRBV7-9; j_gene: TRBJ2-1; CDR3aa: CASSSPDLPGSYNEQFF; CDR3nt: TGTGCCAGCAGCTCACCTGATCTGCCCGGCTCCTACAATGAGCAGTTCTTC
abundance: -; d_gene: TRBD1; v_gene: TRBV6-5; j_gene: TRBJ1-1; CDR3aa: CASSYSGGAIEAFF; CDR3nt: TGTGCCAGCAGTTACTCAGGGGGCGCGATTGAAGCTTTCTTT
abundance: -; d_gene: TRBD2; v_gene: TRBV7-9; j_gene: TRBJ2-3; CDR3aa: CASSEGGGEVIDTQYF; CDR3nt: TGTGCCAGCAGCGAGGGCGGGGGAGAGGTTATAGATACGCAGTATTTT
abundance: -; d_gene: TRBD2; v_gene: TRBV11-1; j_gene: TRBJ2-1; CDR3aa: CASSQLGGYLNEQFF; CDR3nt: TGTGCCAGCAGCCAATTGGGGGGGTACCTCAATGAGCAGTTCTTC
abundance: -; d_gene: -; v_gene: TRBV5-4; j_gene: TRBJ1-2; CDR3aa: CASSQGRGLIYGYTF; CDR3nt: TGTGCCAGCAGCCAAGGGAGGGGTTTAATCTATGGCTACACCTTC
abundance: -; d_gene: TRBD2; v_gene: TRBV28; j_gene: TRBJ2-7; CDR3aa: CASSDEAPGLGPSYEQYF; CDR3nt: TGTGCCAGCAGTGACGAAGCCCCGGGACTAGGTCCCTCCTACGAGCAGTACTTC
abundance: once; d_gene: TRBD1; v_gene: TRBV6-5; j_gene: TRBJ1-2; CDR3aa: CASSSGQPPYGYTF; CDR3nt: TGTGCCAGCAGTTCGGGACAGCCACCCTATGGCTACACCTTC
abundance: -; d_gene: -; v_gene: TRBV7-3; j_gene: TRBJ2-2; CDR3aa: CASSLLSSANTGELFF; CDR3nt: TGTGCCAGCAGCCTCCTTAGTAGCGCAAACACCGGGGAGCTGTTTTTT
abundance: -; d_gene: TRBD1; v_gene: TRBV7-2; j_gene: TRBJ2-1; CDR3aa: CASSPRGQESSYNEQFF; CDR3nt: TGTGCCAGCAGCCCGAGAGGACAGGAGAGCTCCTACAATGAGCAGTTCTTC
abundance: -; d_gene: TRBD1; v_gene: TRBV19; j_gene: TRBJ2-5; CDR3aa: CASSVDRVGEETQYF; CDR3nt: TGTGCCAGTAGTGTCGACAGGGTAGGGGAAGAGACCCAGTACTTC
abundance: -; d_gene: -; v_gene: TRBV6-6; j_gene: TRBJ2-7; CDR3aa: CATIGAADWEQYF; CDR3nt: TGTGCCACCATTGGGGCGGCCGACTGGGAGCAGTACTTC
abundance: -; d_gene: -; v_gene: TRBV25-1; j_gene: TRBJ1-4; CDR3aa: CASSNQGFREKLFF; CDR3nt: TGTGCCAGCAGTAACCAGGGGTTTCGGGAAAAACTGTTTTTT
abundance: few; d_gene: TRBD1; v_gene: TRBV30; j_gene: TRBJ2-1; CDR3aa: CAWSWTGDQFF; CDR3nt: TGTGCCTGGAGTTGGACAGGGGACCAGTTCTTC
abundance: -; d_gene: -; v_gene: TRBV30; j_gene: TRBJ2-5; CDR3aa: CAWSHSETQYF; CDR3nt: TGTGCCTGGAGCCACAGTGAGACCCAGTACTTC
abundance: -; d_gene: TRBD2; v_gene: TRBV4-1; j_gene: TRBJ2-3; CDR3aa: CASSQLLAGGIGVADTQYF; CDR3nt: TGCGCCAGCAGCCAGCTTCTAGCGGGGGGGATAGGGGTGGCAGATACGCAGTATTTT
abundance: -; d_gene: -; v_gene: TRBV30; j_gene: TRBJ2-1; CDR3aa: CAWSEAPDEQFF; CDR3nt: TGTGCCTGGAGTGAAGCCCCGGATGAGCAGTTCTTC